The next 14 T cell receptor beta chains were all read from a single sample in a study of T cell responses to AZD1222 COVID-19 vaccine. Clones were read by immunoSEQ multiplex PCR, and TCRdb kept only the in-frame ones, dropping some. The profile shows some 160,000 clones, about nine tenths of them singletons. The starting material was peripheral blood, obtained 28 days after the second AZD1222 dose. These receptors were collected from an adult who received the AZD1222 COVID-19 vaccine.

V usage is TRBV5-1 and J usage is TRBJ1-5; no definite D call. From germline, CDR1 is SGHRS and CDR2 YFSETQ. V was pared by 0 bases and J by 0 bases, with 19 bases between. The CDR3 consists of 19 residues. The CDR3 coding sequence is TGCGCCAGCAGCTTGGTTCGGGAGTTCCGAAACTATAGCAATCAGCCCCAGCATTTT. Its protein product is CASSLVREFRNYSNQPQHF.

The rearrangement joins TRBV11-1 to TRBJ2-5; D unclear. The V and J ends lost 8 bases and 0 bases respectively, with 10 bases between them. CDR1 is SGHAT, CDR2 FQDESV, per germline (reference sequence). This CDR3 has 13 residues. The CDR3 nucleotides are TGTGCCAGCGAAGGAACGTACCAAGAGACCCAGTACTTC. Amino acid sequence: CASEGTYQETQYF. The full variable domain, with the rest looked up from reference TRBV11-1 and TRBJ2-5, is EAEVAQSPRYKITEKSQAVAFWCDPISGHATLYWYRQILGQGPELLVQFQDESVVDDSQLPKDRFSAERLKGVDSTLKIQPAELGDSAMYLCASEGTYQETQYFGPGTRLLVL.

This chain uses TRBV11-3 with TRBJ2-5; the match to TRBD2 covers 9 bases. In germline, CDR1 is SGHNT, CDR2 YENEEA. CDR3 length equals 15 residues. J gave up 5 bases and V 2 bases, and 6 bases lay outside the gene matches. CDR3 sequence (DNA): TGTGCCAGCAGCTTATTCCCTAGCGGGATGGAGACCCAGTACTTC. Translated, it gives CASSLFPSGMETQYF.

V gene TRBV27 combines with J gene TRBJ1-4; tentative D call: TRBD1 (6 bases). V was clipped by 6 bases and J by 7 bases, with 18 bases between them. The CDR3 loop spans 15 amino acids. Germline CDR1 and CDR2: MNHEY and SMNVEV (reference sequence). This chain's CDR3 is CASSSRGRLREKLFF. CDR3 DNA sequence: TGTGCCAGCAGCTCTAGGGGGAGGCTTCGTGAAAAACTGTTTTTT.

The V call is TRBV7-9, the J call TRBJ2-6, with unresolved D. The V gene lost 6 bases and the J gene lost 0 bases, with 3 bases spanning the gap. The CDR3 has 13 amino acids. From germline, CDR1 is SEHNR and CDR2 FQNEAQ (reference sequence). CDR3 nucleotide sequence: TGTGCCAGCAGGATCTCTGGGGCCAACGTCCTGACTTTC. It encodes CASRISGANVLTF.

The V call is TRBV15, the J call TRBJ2-7; D possibly matches TRBD1 or TRBD2 (5 bases each). The CDR3 has 14 amino acids. The germline V and J ends were trimmed by 7 bases and 3 bases, with 16 bases remaining between them. Germline CDR1 reads LNHNV; CDR2 reads YYDKDF (reference sequence). The DNA of the CDR3 is TGTGCCACCACCCAGGGTTCGGGGTTCTACGAGCAGTACTTC. Its translation is CATTQGSGFYEQYF.

This clone occurred a few times. This chain connects TRBV29-1 to TRBJ1-1; no definite D call. The CDR3 length is 11 residues. Between the trimmed V and J ends, which lost 7 bases and 5 bases, there was a span of 11 bases. CDR1 is SQVTM, CDR2 ANQGSEA, per germline. CDR3 DNA: TGCAGCGCCCCTGGTGGAACTGAAGCTTTCTTT. Its protein product is CSAPGGTEAFF.

The chain employs TRBV19 and TRBJ1-5; D is unclear. The V and J ends lost 3 bases and 2 bases respectively, with 11 bases between them. Germline CDR1 reads LNHDA; CDR2 reads SQIVND (reference sequence). This CDR3 spans 15 amino acids. The CDR3 loop reads CASSMWLGGNQPQHF. DNA for the CDR3: TGTGCCAGTAGTATGTGGTTAGGCGGCAATCAGCCCCAGCATTTT.

This clone was detected only once. The chain combines TRBV10-1 with TRBJ1-1; TRBD1 matches at 7 bases. The trim removed 5 bases at V and 1 base at J, leaving 1 base unmatched. CDR1 is WNHNN, CDR2 SYGVQD, per germline (reference sequence). The CDR3 has 13 amino acids. The CDR3 loop is CASSRDRNTEAFF. The CDR3 DNA is TGCGCCAGCAGTAGGGACAGGAACACTGAAGCTTTCTTT.

CDR3 loop: CASSREGWSSYNEQFF. The CDR3 DNA reads as TGTGCCAGCAGCCGGGAGGGGTGGAGCTCCTACAATGAGCAGTTCTTC. The chain employs TRBV5-6 and TRBJ2-1; 8 bases map to TRBD2. The CDR3 is made up of 16 amino acids. J was trimmed by 0 bases and V by 4 bases; bases with no gene match: 6. Germline V CDR1 and CDR2: SGHDT, YYEEEE. Full variable domain (missing parts from reference TRBV5-6 and TRBJ2-1): DAGVTQSPTHLIKTRGQQVTLRCSPKSGHDTVSWYQQALGQGPQFIFQYYEEEERQRGNFPDRFSGHQFPNYSSELNVNALLLGDSALYLCASSREGWSSYNEQFFGPGTRLTVL.

The chain has TRBV19 and TRBJ1-2; 8 nucleotides match TRBD1. The CDR3 contains 15 residues. The V gene end was trimmed by 7 bases and the J gene end by 0 bases; junction bases not matched to a gene: 7. Germline assignment: CDR1 LNHDA and CDR2 SQIVND (reference sequence). CDR3 loop: CASTNDRGANYGYTF. CDR3 DNA: TGTGCCAGTACCAATGACAGGGGAGCTAACTATGGCTACACCTTC.

The J gene is TRBJ2-5, the V gene TRBV5-1; maybe TRBD2 (5 bases). This CDR3 contains 13 residues. Per the germline V gene, CDR1 is SGHRS and CDR2 is YFSETQ. Between the trimmed V and J ends, which lost 4 bases and 4 bases, there was a span of 11 bases. CDR3 residues: CASSRRFGETQYF. The CDR3 DNA follows: TGCGCCAGCAGCCGGAGGTTTGGAGAGACCCAGTACTTC.

This sequence joins TRBV6-5 and TRBJ1-2; no definite D call. There are 14 residues in the CDR3. Germline assignment: CDR1 MNHEY and CDR2 SVGAGI. V lost 2 bases and J lost 0, with 7 bases in between. The CDR3 loop is CASSYRDTNYGYTF. The CDR3, as DNA: TGTGCCAGCAGTTACCGTGATACTAACTATGGCTACACCTTC.

The chain couples TRBV24-1 to TRBJ1-1, with unresolved D. Germline CDR1 reads KGHDR; CDR2 reads SFDVKD. V shed 3 bases and J shed 14 bases, with 21 bases lying between them. CDR3 size: 14 residues. As DNA, the CDR3 is TGTGCCACCAGTGATCACTCCCTAGGCCCTGGAGCCTTCTTT. This encodes CATSDHSLGPGAFF.